This T cell receptor beta chain was sequenced for a study of cytomegalovirus exposure and HLA in healthy donors. About the research overall: Around 80 million unique TCRs from HLA-typed donors were held in an early data release. Findings and limits, study-wide: Across donors, sequencing depth was assumed by presence/absence analyses to be roughly uniform. Accurate HLA-A and HLA-B prediction from TCR beta sequences was reported for most subjects.

Germline CDR1 and CDR2: MGHRA and YSYEKL. CDR3 size: 17 residues. Trimming removed 4 bases at V and 0 bases at J, with 16 bases between. 60 Vbeta and 13 Jbeta primers were used in PCR. Repertoires were generated with immunoSEQ multiplex PCR, while TCRdb's copy carries only in-frame clones and drops some. The sample has under 130,000 clones, 83% seen once. As concerns this clone: Its specificity is not known.

The sample consisted of PBMCs. V usage is TRBV4-1 and J usage is TRBJ2-1; a possible D gene is TRBD2 (6 bases). This sequence was found in a man younger than 35 in good health and CMV-seronegative. CDR3 amino acids: CASSRTLLAASYNEQFF. The CDR3 nucleotides are TGCGCCAGCAGCCGGACTTTACTAGCTGCCTCCTACAATGAGCAGTTCTTC.